The 21 T cell receptor beta chains presented below share a single source sample, sequenced in a study of blood T cell repertoires in COVID-19. The table came from immunoSEQ multiplex PCR; TCRdb's copy has only in-frame clones and leaves some out. Of 200,000 to 300,000 clones listed, roughly 91% are singletons. The sample comprised PBMCs or T cells enriched from blood (not recorded which). The source is a woman aged 25 to 39 who had recovered from COVID-19.

J is TRBJ2-7 and V is TRBV4-3; TRBD2 agrees at 11 bases. The CDR3 is 17 amino acids. The germline gives CDR1 LGHNA, CDR2 YSLEER. Unmatched junction bases numbered 8, after V lost 0 bases and J lost 4 bases. The CDR3, as DNA: TGCGCCAGCAGCCAAGAAATGCCGGGACTAGCGGTTTACGAGCAGTACTTC. Encoded protein: CASSQEMPGLAVYEQYF.

The genes are TRBV28 and TRBJ1-5; 9 bases agree with TRBD1. J gave up 6 bases and V 6 bases, and 3 bases lay outside the gene matches. This CDR3 spans 13 amino acids. From germline, CDR1 is MDHEN and CDR2 SYDVKM. The CDR3 nucleotides read TGTGCCAGCAGACCACAGGGGGCTCAGCCCCAGCATTTT. Amino acids: CASRPQGAQPQHF.

This chain joins TRBV9 and TRBJ2-1, with TRBD2 matching 13 bases. The CDR3 sequence is 15 residues long. The junction had 4 bases not matched to a gene; V was cut back by 3 bases and J by 7 bases. CDR1 is SGDLS, CDR2 YYNGEE, per germline. The CDR3 spells CASSDGTSGTNEQFF. The CDR3 nucleotides are TGTGCCAGCAGCGACGGGACTAGCGGGACTAATGAGCAGTTCTTC.

This clone was seen only once. The chain joins TRBV6-5 to TRBJ2-1, with D perhaps matching TRBD1 (6 bases). Deletions cut 8 bases from V and 6 bases from J, with 14 bases between. Looked up from germline, CDR1 is MNHEY and CDR2 is SVGAGI. CDR3 size: 13 residues. The CDR3 here is CASGQLPGNEQFF. Written as DNA, the CDR3 is TGTGCCAGCGGACAGCTACCCGGCAATGAGCAGTTCTTC.

The chain joins TRBV18 to TRBJ2-7; possible D gene TRBD1, 5 bases. Trimming stripped 2 bases from V and 6 bases from J, with 17 bases between. The CDR3 is 15 residues long. Germline CDR1 KGHSH, CDR2 LQKENI. Here the CDR3 reads CASSPGAQGLREQYF. Here the CDR3 DNA reads TGTGCCAGCTCACCAGGGGCCCAGGGTCTGCGCGAGCAGTACTTC.

This rearrangement joins TRBV28 to TRBJ1-4, with TRBD1 as a possible D gene (5 bases). The CDR3 has 16 amino acids. From germline, CDR1 is MDHEN and CDR2 SYDVKM. Trimming shortened V by 6 bases and J by 4 bases, and 18 bases separated the two germline ends. The CDR3 bases are TGTGCCAGCAGCGTCGAGGGACCGGGGGATAATGAAAAACTGTTTTTT. Protein: CASSVEGPGDNEKLFF. Drawing the rest from reference TRBV28 and TRBJ1-4, the complete variable domain is DVKVTQSSRYLVKRTGEKVFLECVQDMDHENMFWYRQDPGLGLRLIYFSYDVKMKEKGDIPEGYSVSREKKERFSLILESASTNQTSMYLCASSVEGPGDNEKLFFGSGTQLSVL.

The chain couples TRBV10-3 to TRBJ2-1; TRBD1 aligns across 12 bases. Germline assignment: CDR1 ENHRY and CDR2 SYGVKD. With V trimmed by 3 bases and J by 7 bases, 7 bases remained unmatched. The CDR3 totals 16 residues. CDR3 sequence: CAISDPGTGGVNEQFF. The CDR3 DNA is TGTGCCATCAGTGACCCCGGGACAGGGGGCGTTAATGAGCAGTTCTTC.

The chain couples TRBV5-4 to TRBJ2-7, with a possible D match to TRBD2 (6 bases). The CDR3 runs to 14 residues. V was clipped by 4 bases and J by 1 base, with 12 bases between them. In germline, CDR1 is SGHNT, CDR2 YYREEE (reference sequence). The CDR3 DNA is TGTGCCAGCAGCGGGGACTCCTCATCCTACGAGCAGTACTTC. Its protein is CASSGDSSSYEQYF.

This chain connects TRBV2 to TRBJ2-6; 7 bases align to TRBD2. There are 15 residues in the CDR3. V gave up 8 bases and J gave up 4 bases; unmatched junction bases: 8. Germline lookup yields CDR1 SNHLY and CDR2 FYNNEI. The CDR3 sequence is CASWGEGYGANVLTF. CDR3 bases: TGTGCCAGCTGGGGGGAGGGATACGGGGCCAACGTCCTGACTTTC.

This clone appeared a few times. CDR3 loop: CASSSGQARDTIYF. The CDR3 DNA sequence: TGCGCCAGCAGCTCTGGACAGGCCAGGGACACCATATATTTT. This rearrangement joins TRBV5-1 to TRBJ1-3, with 7 nucleotides matching TRBD1. Germline CDR1 reads SGHRS; CDR2 reads YFSETQ. The CDR3 extends over 14 amino acids. With V trimmed by 3 bases and J by 8 bases, 8 bases remained unmatched.

The gene calls are TRBV19 and TRBJ2-2; perhaps TRBD1 as D (6 bases). The CDR3 contains 14 residues. The V end lost 7 bases, the J end lost 0 bases, and 9 bases lay between the germline ends. The germline V gene has CDR1 LNHDA and CDR2 SQIVND (reference sequence). The CDR3 DNA follows: TGTGCCAGTACACAGGGTACGAACACCGGGGAGCTGTTTTTT. The encoded protein is CASTQGTNTGELFF.

This chain joins TRBV6-5 and TRBJ1-1; D may be TRBD1 (5 bases). The CDR3 is 16 amino acids. CDR1 is MNHEY, CDR2 SVGAGI, per germline. Trimming removed 0 bases at V and 5 bases at J, with 16 bases between. This CDR3 is CASSYSALQGGTEAFF. In nucleotides, the CDR3 is TGTGCCAGCAGTTACTCCGCATTGCAGGGAGGTACTGAAGCTTTCTTT.

V usage is TRBV18 and J usage is TRBJ2-1, with 8 bases fitting TRBD2. The CDR3 is 17 amino acids. The trim removed 6 bases at V and 3 bases at J, leaving 13 bases unmatched. CDR1 is KGHSH and CDR2 is LQKENI in the germline V gene. The CDR3, as DNA: TGTGCCAGCTCTCCAGACGGCGGGGGGACTATCTACAATGAGCAGTTCTTC. Its translation is CASSPDGGGTIYNEQFF.

The chain carries TRBV10-3 and TRBJ2-1, with 10 bases identical to TRBD2. Germline V CDR1 and CDR2: ENHRY, SYGVKD. J was trimmed by 6 bases and V by 4 bases; bases with no gene match: 3. The CDR3 runs to 14 residues. CDR3 amino acids: CAISGSGRINEQFF. The CDR3 nucleotides read TGTGCCATCAGTGGTAGCGGGAGGATCAATGAGCAGTTCTTC.

The rearrangement links TRBV11-3 to TRBJ2-1; 11 nucleotides agree with TRBD2. There are 15 residues in the CDR3. Unmatched junction bases numbered 10, after V lost 5 bases and J lost 10 bases. Germline loops: CDR1 SGHNT, CDR2 YENEEA. As DNA, the CDR3 is TGTGCCAGCAGCATAACTAGCGGGGGTATGGCGGAGCAGTTCTTC. Protein product: CASSITSGGMAEQFF.

As regards this clone: Other DNA sequences of this sample code for an identical CDR3. The J gene is TRBJ2-7, the V gene TRBV28; 9 bases are a match to TRBD2. The ends lost 6 bases at V and 4 bases at J; junction bases unmatched: 4. This CDR3 contains 13 residues. The germline V gene encodes CDR1 MDHEN and CDR2 SYDVKM. CDR3 nucleotide sequence: TGTGCCAGCAGGCCTAGCGGGACTTACGAGCAGTACTTC. Translation: CASRPSGTYEQYF. The full variable domain, rest sourced from reference TRBV28 and TRBJ2-7, is DVKVTQSSRYLVKRTGEKVFLECVQDMDHENMFWYRQDPGLGLRLIYFSYDVKMKEKGDIPEGYSVSREKKERFSLILESASTNQTSMYLCASRPSGTYEQYFGPGTRLTVT.

This clone has just one count. V gene TRBV27 combines with J gene TRBJ1-2, with 7 bases that match TRBD1. This CDR3 contains 13 residues. The V segment lost 5 bases and the J segment 7 bases; nucleotides outside the gene matches: 7. Germline CDR1 MNHEY, CDR2 SMNVEV (reference sequence). This CDR3 is CASSLDRAGGYTF. In DNA, the CDR3 is TGTGCCAGCAGTCTAGACAGGGCGGGTGGCTACACCTTC.

This clone is a singleton in its sample. The J gene is TRBJ1-2, the V gene TRBV5-5; a possible D gene is TRBD1 (5 bases). V shed 1 base and J shed 4 bases, with 17 bases lying between them. Germline CDR1 and CDR2: SGHKS and YYEKEE (reference sequence). This CDR3 is 16 amino acids long. In DNA, the CDR3 is TGTGCCAGCAGCTTGAGTGTAGGGGAAGGCCTCTATGGCTACACCTTC. Encoded protein: CASSLSVGEGLYGYTF.

This rearrangement joins TRBV9 to TRBJ1-3; D gene ambiguous. This CDR3 is built from 12 residues. Germline V gene data show CDR1 as SGDLS and CDR2 as YYNGEE. Trimming stripped 3 bases from V and 8 bases from J, with 9 bases between. The CDR3 is CASSAGRDTIYF. The CDR3 DNA sequence: TGTGCCAGCAGCGCCGGTCGGGACACCATATATTTT.

The genes are TRBV28 and TRBJ1-4; TRBD1 might be the D (5 bases). Germline V gives CDR1 MDHEN, CDR2 SYDVKM. Deletions cut 6 bases from V and 0 bases from J, with 11 bases between. CDR3 length equals 15 residues. In DNA form, the CDR3 reads TGTGCCAGCAGAAGCACAGGAGCAACTAATGAAAAACTGTTTTTT. It specifies CASRSTGATNEKLFF.

The gene calls are TRBV24-1 and TRBJ2-3; TRBD2 matches 7 bases. This CDR3 spans 17 amino acids. The V gene's germline CDR1 is KGHDR and CDR2 SFDVKD. The V gene end was trimmed by 3 bases and the J gene end by 2 bases; junction bases not matched to a gene: 10. The chain's CDR3 is CATSDRGVAGNTDTQYF. The CDR3 bases are TGTGCCACCAGTGATCGTGGGGTAGCGGGCAACACAGATACGCAGTATTTT.